Listed below are T cell receptor beta chains from one sample, sequenced in a study of human T cells and chemical hapten exposure. TCRdb reanalysed the RACE reads using MiXCR and keeps one entry per CDR3 protein. This table holds roughly 380,000 distinct CDR3 sequences, about 6% found once. The sample consisted of whole blood, taken in connection with sensitization to the hapten diphenylcyclopropenone (DPC). These receptors were taken from a woman aged 18-30 years with alopecia areata. Some clones in this sample may be carry-over from other donors' samples. The CDR3 runs from the conserved cysteine through the conserved F or W. D genes are given only for firm matches. For some rows the clone size is stated as once, few or many, or as a class when expanded; others skip it.

J: TRBJ2-5; V: TRBV3-1; size: many; D: NA; DNA: TGTGCCAGCAGCCAAGGAAATGTGGGGGAGACCCAGTACTTC; CDR3: CASSQGNVGETQYF
J: TRBJ1-1; V: TRBV4-3; size: many; D: NA; DNA: TGCGCCAGCAGCCAAGATAACGATCCCCCGGATGAAGCTTTCTTT; CDR3: CASSQDNDPPDEAFF
J: TRBJ1-5; V: TRBV6-1; size: many; D: NA; DNA: TGTGCCAGCAATCAAGGCAGGTCGAATCAGCCCCAGCATTTT; CDR3: CASNQGRSNQPQHF
J: TRBJ2-1; V: TRBV27; size: few; D: NA; DNA: TGTGCCAGCAGTTATACGACTGTGAATGAGCAGTTCTTC; CDR3: CASSYTTVNEQFF
J: TRBJ2-3; V: TRBV7-2; size: NA; D: NA; DNA: TGTGCCAGCAGCTCGCAATCAGGGGCCCCAGCGTATTTT; CDR3: CASSSQSGAPAYF
J: TRBJ1-2; V: TRBV7-9; size: few; D: TRBD1; DNA: TGTGCCAGCAGCCTACCTGGCGCCGGACAGGGGTACACCTTC; CDR3: CASSLPGAGQGYTF
J: TRBJ1-1; V: TRBV3-1; size: many; D: TRBD1; DNA: TGTGCCAGCAGCTGGGACAGCGAAGCTTTCTTT; CDR3: CASSWDSEAFF
J: TRBJ1-1; V: TRBV11-3; size: NA; D: NA; DNA: TGTGCCAGCAGCTTAGTCCCGGACACTGAAGCTTTCTTT; CDR3: CASSLVPDTEAFF
J: TRBJ1-5; V: TRBV2; size: few; D: TRBD1; DNA: TGTGCCAGCAGTGATAAGGACAGGAATCAGCCCCAGCATTTT; CDR3: CASSDKDRNQPQHF
J: TRBJ1-1; V: TRBV18; size: NA; D: NA; DNA: TGTGCCAGCTCACCACCGGACAGTTACACTGAAGCTTTCTTT; CDR3: CASSPPDSYTEAFF
J: TRBJ2-3; V: TRBV7-2; size: few; D: TRBD2; DNA: TGTGCCAGCAGCCGCGGGGGGCTTTTAACAGATACGCAGTATTTT; CDR3: CASSRGGLLTDTQYF
J: TRBJ1-3; V: TRBV18; size: few; D: NA; DNA: TGTGCCAGCTCACCATCCCCGACAGTAAACTCTGGAAACACCATATATTTT; CDR3: CASSPSPTVNSGNTIYF
J: TRBJ2-4; V: TRBV6-2/TRBV6-3; size: few; D: NA; DNA: TGTGCCAGCAGTTACGCGGCGGGAACGACCCTAGACATTCAGTACTTC; CDR3: CASSYAAGTTLDIQYF
J: TRBJ1-4; V: TRBV12-3/TRBV12-4; size: many; D: NA; DNA: TGTGCCAGCAGTCCCGGGACATTTAATGAAAAACTGTTTTTT; CDR3: CASSPGTFNEKLFF
J: TRBJ1-2; V: TRBV3-1; size: many; D: NA; DNA: TGTGCCAGCAGCCAAGAGGCAGCCTATGGCTACACCTTC; CDR3: CASSQEAAYGYTF
J: TRBJ2-7; V: TRBV5-1; size: many; D: NA; DNA: TGCGCCAGCAGCTTACGAACAGGTGCGGGGCGCGAGCAGTACTTC; CDR3: CASSLRTGAGREQYF
J: TRBJ1-2; V: TRBV10-3; size: many; D: NA; DNA: TGTGCCATCAGTGCCGGGGCCTCCGGAGGCTACACCTTC; CDR3: CAISAGASGGYTF
J: TRBJ1-5; V: TRBV6-2/TRBV6-3; size: many; D: TRBD1; DNA: TGTGCCAGCAGTCCCCACAGGGGAGGTGCGAGCAATCAGCCCCAGCATTTT; CDR3: CASSPHRGGASNQPQHF
J: TRBJ2-1; V: TRBV3-1; size: NA; D: NA; DNA: TGTGCCAGCAGCCCATCCAAACTCGCGGACCGATTTAATGAGCAGTTCTTC; CDR3: CASSPSKLADRFNEQFF
J: TRBJ1-2; V: TRBV7-2; size: many; D: NA; DNA: TGTGCCAGCAGCTACAACAGGGAAGGAGATGACGGCTACACCTTC; CDR3: CASSYNREGDDGYTF
J: TRBJ2-7; V: TRBV27; size: NA; D: NA; DNA: TGTGCCAGCAGTTTCGAGGGGTCCCCCGTCTACGAGCAGTACTTC; CDR3: CASSFEGSPVYEQYF
J: TRBJ1-6; V: TRBV20-1; size: NA; D: TRBD1; DNA: TGCAGTGCTGGAGGAAATAGCAGGGGGCAACAATCACCCCTCCACTTT; CDR3: CSAGGNSRGQQSPLHF
J: TRBJ2-2; V: TRBV7-9; size: NA; D: TRBD2; DNA: TGTGCCAGCAGGAGACTAGCGTCCGGGGAGCTGTTTTTT; CDR3: CASRRLASGELFF
J: TRBJ1-1; V: TRBV12-3/TRBV12-4; size: few; D: TRBD1; DNA: TGTGCCAGCAGTTCCCCGGCCTTACAGGGGGCGAACACTGAAGCTTTCTTT; CDR3: CASSSPALQGANTEAFF
J: TRBJ1-1; V: TRBV12-3/TRBV12-4; size: many; D: NA; DNA: TGTGCCAGCAGTTTAGATCCGGACCCTAACACTGAAGCTTTCTTT; CDR3: CASSLDPDPNTEAFF
J: TRBJ1-2; V: TRBV2; size: few; D: NA; DNA: TGTGCCAGCTACAATATGGACGACTGGTATGGCTACACCTTC; CDR3: CASYNMDDWYGYTF
J: TRBJ1-2; V: TRBV20-1; size: few; D: TRBD1; DNA: TGCAGTGCTAGAGTTCGGGTGACAGGGGAAAACTATGGCTACACCTTC; CDR3: CSARVRVTGENYGYTF
J: TRBJ2-1; V: TRBV6-1; size: NA; D: NA; DNA: TGTGCCAGCAGTACCACTGAGCCGATGGGGGGGGGCCACAATGAGCAGTTCTTC; CDR3: CASSTTEPMGGGHNEQFF
J: TRBJ2-3; V: TRBV7-2; size: many; D: NA; DNA: TGTGCCAGCAGCGTAAAAACTAGCCTTAGCACAGATACGCAGTATTTT; CDR3: CASSVKTSLSTDTQYF
J: TRBJ2-1; V: TRBV19; size: few; D: TRBD1; DNA: TGTGCCAGTGGCCAGACAGGGGAAGGCTTGGGCAATGAGCAGTTCTTC; CDR3: CASGQTGEGLGNEQFF
J: TRBJ1-2; V: TRBV6-5; size: few; D: TRBD1; DNA: TGTGCCAGCAGTTACTCGACAGGGGATGGTGGCTACACCTTC; CDR3: CASSYSTGDGGYTF
J: TRBJ1-4; V: TRBV4-1; size: many; D: TRBD1; DNA: TGCGCCAGCAGCCAATTGATGACAGGGAGCTCGGCTAATGAAAAACTGTTTTTT; CDR3: CASSQLMTGSSANEKLFF
J: TRBJ1-2; V: TRBV6-2/TRBV6-3; size: many; D: NA; DNA: TGTGCCAGCAGTTACTCTTACAACTATGGCTACACCTTC; CDR3: CASSYSYNYGYTF
J: TRBJ2-3; V: TRBV5-1; size: few; D: NA; DNA: TGCGCCAGCAGCTTGGAGGATACCGGCAGGGATACGCAGTATTTT; CDR3: CASSLEDTGRDTQYF
J: TRBJ2-1; V: TRBV28; size: NA; D: NA; DNA: TGTGCCAGCAGTTTATTCCTGGTCCCGAGGGAGCAGTTCTTC; CDR3: CASSLFLVPREQFF
J: TRBJ2-3; V: TRBV20-1; size: few; D: NA; DNA: TGCAGTGCAAGGGGGGCTCGGGCGGCCACAGATACGCAGTATTTT; CDR3: CSARGARAATDTQYF
J: TRBJ2-1; V: TRBV7-3; size: many; D: NA; DNA: TGTGCCAGCAGCCAGGGCCAGGTCTCCTACAATGAGCAGTTCTTC; CDR3: CASSQGQVSYNEQFF
J: TRBJ1-5; V: TRBV10-3; size: many; D: TRBD1; DNA: TGTGCCATCAGTGAGTCCCCGGGACAGGGAAGCAATCAGCCCCAGCATTTT; CDR3: CAISESPGQGSNQPQHF
J: TRBJ2-3; V: TRBV6-5; size: NA; D: NA; DNA: TGTGCCAGCAGTTACTGGGGGGATGGCACAGATACGCAGTATTTT; CDR3: CASSYWGDGTDTQYF
J: TRBJ2-2; V: TRBV7-8; size: many; D: TRBD2; DNA: TGTGCCAGCAGCTTGGACGGACTAGCCCTCCCCGGGGAGCTGTTTTTT; CDR3: CASSLDGLALPGELFF
J: TRBJ1-4; V: TRBV6-5; size: many; D: NA; DNA: TGTGCCAGCAGTCGTTCTAGTCCGGGAAATGAAAAACTGTTTTTT; CDR3: CASSRSSPGNEKLFF
J: TRBJ2-1; V: TRBV6-6; size: many; D: TRBD2; DNA: TGTGCCAGCAGTGCCTACGGAGCGGGGGGGTTGAATGAGCAGTTCTTC; CDR3: CASSAYGAGGLNEQFF
J: TRBJ2-3; V: TRBV7-9; size: NA; D: TRBD2; DNA: TGTGCCACTGTTCCTAGCGGGTCCACAGATACGCAGTATTTT; CDR3: CATVPSGSTDTQYF